Included here is one T cell receptor beta chain sequence, with context. Its antigen remains unidentified. The data stem from a study of Ad26.COV2.S vaccination and SARS-CoV-2 variants. Profiling relied on immunoSEQ multiplex PCR, and the TCRdb table lists in-frame clones only, not all of them. The table lists some 320,000 clones, around four fifths of them singletons. The germline gives CDR1 MDHEN, CDR2 SYDVKM. There are 16 residues in the CDR3. With 9 bases removed from V and 0 bases from J, the gap between germline ends came to 15 bases. As for treatment: over 15 received Ad26.COV2.S at low or high dose, single or two shots; 5 received placebo; per-sample allocation not given. Vaccine and placebo recipients were sampled on day 63 after the first injection. The individual, an adult aged 18-55 years, was a donor in Boston. Notes on the study in general: TCR breadth and depth estimates may have understated total T cell responses.

Sample: peripheral blood, taken in a trial of Ad26.COV2.S vaccine versus placebo. The chain combines TRBV28 with TRBJ1-6; D unresolved. This clonotype was sampled from a person aged 18-65 years who received the Ad26.COV2.S COVID-19 vaccine or a placebo. The CDR3 DNA follows: TGTGCCAGTTATACCCACTCCAGCTCCTATAATTCACCCCTCCACTTT. Its translation: CASYTHSSSYNSPLHF.